This entry lists 22 T cell receptor beta chains sequenced from one sample in a study of identical twins. From the 5' RACE reads, TCRdb called clonotypes with MiXCR, one entry per CDR3 protein. The repertoire holds about 530,000 distinct CDR3 sequences, 13% to 15% seen once, with roughly 0.4% in the top ten. The data were also submitted as part of a second study, on yellow fever vaccine responses in identical twins.

The source material was CD4+ T cells sorted from blood. These receptors all stem from a woman aged 18-29 years in good health.

J is TRBJ1-4 and V is TRBV29-1; 8 bases agree with TRBD1. V shed 7 bases, J shed 4 bases, and the junction held 11 bases outside the gene matches. Germline V gives CDR1 SQVTM, CDR2 ANQGSEA. The CDR3 has 15 residues. The CDR3 spells CSAEGTGGGNEKLFF. CDR3 nucleotide sequence: TGCAGCGCGGAAGGGACAGGCGGGGGTAATGAAAAACTGTTTTTT.

The genes are TRBV3-1 and TRBJ2-3, with D maybe TRBD2 (6 bases). V lost 4 bases and J 11 bases, leaving 25 bases between the germline ends. The CDR3 is made up of 16 amino acids. CDR1 LGHDT and CDR2 YNNKEL come from the germline V gene (reference sequence). In nucleotides, the CDR3 is TGTGCCAGCAGCCCTCGGGATAGCGGTGCGGTCCTGGGGCAGTATTTT. The encoded protein is CASSPRDSGAVLGQYF.

The CDR3 reads CASTFRDRAYEQYF. The CDR3 DNA is TGTGCCAGCACCTTCCGGGACAGGGCCTACGAGCAGTACTTC. The V and J genes are TRBV12-3 or TRBV12-4 and TRBJ2-7; 9 bases agree with TRBD1. V was clipped by 7 bases and J by 2 bases; unmatched bases: 6. The CDR3 spans 14 residues.

This clonotype was found a few times. The CDR3 nucleotides are TGTGCCAGCAGCCAAGTGGATGGGAACATTCAGTACTTC. Protein sequence: CASSQVDGNIQYF. The chain has TRBV3-1 and TRBJ2-4; no reliable D call. This CDR3 is 13 amino acids long. V lost 1 base, J lost 7 bases, and 8 bases lay in between. Germline CDR1 and CDR2: LGHDT and YNNKEL (reference sequence).

The chain employs TRBV20-1 and TRBJ1-2, with D uncertain. Trimming took 6 bases from V and 0 from J, leaving 14 bases between them. This CDR3 comprises 14 residues. Germline loops: CDR1 DFQATT, CDR2 SNEGSKA (reference sequence). CDR3: CSAAMDPANYGYTF. The CDR3 DNA is TGCAGTGCCGCCATGGACCCAGCTAACTATGGCTACACCTTC.

This clonotype was counted a few times. The gene calls are TRBV28 and TRBJ1-2; 8 positions agree with TRBD1. CDR3 length: 15 residues. Germline values: CDR1 MDHEN, CDR2 SYDVKM. The V segment lost 6 bases and the J segment 5 bases; nucleotides outside the gene matches: 11. As DNA, the CDR3 is TGTGCCAGCAGCCCTACCCAGGGGGCGGGGTATGGCTACACCTTC. Protein sequence: CASSPTQGAGYGYTF.

The CDR3 sequence: CAISDRGSTDTQYF. Here the CDR3 DNA reads TGTGCCATCAGTGACAGGGGGAGCACAGATACGCAGTATTTT. This rearrangement joins TRBV10-3 to TRBJ2-3; TRBD1 matches at 7 bases. Germline loops: CDR1 ENHRY, CDR2 SYGVKD. V was pared by 3 bases and J by 0 bases, with 0 bases of the junction left unmatched. CDR3 length: 14 amino acids.

This clonotype was found many times. At one of its ends the junction is not consistent with the germline gene, which may arise from a read error. V is TRBV5-1 and J is TRBJ2-3, with D hard to call. Germline CDR1 is SGHRS and CDR2 is YFSETQ. This CDR3 contains 12 residues. Written as DNA, the CDR3 is TGTGCCAGCAGTCTAACTACAGATACGCAGTATTTT. Translation: CASSLTTDTQYF.

This clonotype showed up many times. The J gene is TRBJ2-3, the V gene TRBV4-1; D may be TRBD2 (6 bases). The germline gives CDR1 MGHRA, CDR2 YSYEKL. V shed 5 bases and J shed 2 bases, with 17 bases lying between them. CDR3 length: 16 amino acids. DNA for the CDR3: TGCGCCAGCAGCACCCCCTCGCGGGAAGTCACAGATACGCAGTATTTT. Translating it yields CASSTPSREVTDTQYF.

The sample holds a few counts of this clonotype. The V gene is TRBV6-5, the J gene TRBJ2-4; TRBD2 matches at 11 bases. This CDR3 spans 18 amino acids. V was clipped by 4 bases and J by 9 bases; unmatched bases: 17. CDR1 and CDR2 (germline): MNHEY, SVGAGI. CDR3: CASSWKGTHSGREAIQYF. In DNA form, the CDR3 reads TGTGCCAGCAGTTGGAAGGGGACCCATAGCGGGAGGGAGGCCATTCAGTACTTC.

V usage is TRBV20-1 and J usage is TRBJ2-1; TRBD2 matches at 14 bases. V was pared by 6 bases and J by 7 bases, with 8 bases of the junction left unmatched. This CDR3 spans 15 amino acids. The germline gives CDR1 DFQATT, CDR2 SNEGSKA (reference sequence). Written as DNA, the CDR3 is TGCAGTGCGAGACTAGCGGGGGGGCAGTGGAATGAGCAGTTCTTC. It translates to CSARLAGGQWNEQFF.

The chain uses TRBV28 and TRBJ2-7; TRBD2 might be the D (6 bases). The germline gives CDR1 MDHEN, CDR2 SYDVKM. The CDR3 has 12 residues. Trimming removed 7 bases at V and 5 bases at J, with 12 bases between. The CDR3 here is CASTTPGDEQYF. CDR3 nucleotide sequence: TGTGCCAGCACGACGCCGGGGGACGAGCAGTACTTC.

The sample holds a few counts of this clonotype. The chain recombines TRBV12-3 or TRBV12-4 with TRBJ1-4, with unresolved D. The CDR3 spans 14 residues. V was clipped by 6 bases and J by 4 bases, with 12 bases between them. The CDR3 region has the DNA TGTGCCAGCAGGGGGAGCGTGATTAATGAAAAACTGTTTTTT. Protein: CASRGSVINEKLFF.

The chain carries TRBV7-9 and TRBJ1-6; D possibly corresponds to TRBD1 (5 bases). Deletions cut 0 bases from V and 7 bases from J, with 13 bases between. This CDR3 is built from 16 residues. Germline V gives CDR1 SEHNR, CDR2 FQNEAQ (reference sequence). The CDR3, as DNA: TGTGCCAGCAGCTTAGCAGGAGGGGTTAGGAATTCACCCCTCCACTTT. Translation gives CASSLAGGVRNSPLHF.

The chain recombines TRBV10-3 with TRBJ2-7, with 14 bases that match TRBD2. The length of the CDR3 is 17 residues. Germline loops: CDR1 ENHRY, CDR2 SYGVKD. The junction had 10 bases not matched to a gene; V was cut back by 6 bases and J by 3 bases. In nucleotides, the CDR3 is TGTGCCATCAGCGAACCGACTAGCGGGAGGGGCATCTACGAGCAGTACTTC. This sequence encodes CAISEPTSGRGIYEQYF.

A few counts support this clonotype. The rearrangement links TRBV5-6 to TRBJ1-3, with D unresolved. The V end lost 4 bases, the J end lost 2 bases, and 13 bases lay between the germline ends. This CDR3 is 15 amino acids long. CDR1 and CDR2 (germline): SGHDT, YYEEEE. This chain's CDR3 is CASSVAETAGNTIYF. CDR3 nucleotide sequence: TGTGCCAGCAGCGTTGCGGAAACAGCTGGAAACACCATATATTTT.

This clonotype appeared a few times. The chain has TRBV5-6 and TRBJ2-1; TRBD1 agrees at 12 bases. CDR3 length: 15 residues. CDR1 and CDR2 (germline): SGHDT, YYEEEE. The ends lost 3 bases at V and 8 bases at J; junction bases unmatched: 6. The CDR3 reads CASSWGQGAGYEQFF. The CDR3 DNA reads as TGTGCCAGCAGCTGGGGACAGGGGGCGGGCTATGAGCAGTTCTTC.

This clonotype has more than one count but fewer than ten. The rearrangement links TRBV18 to TRBJ1-3; 7 bases map to TRBD1. Germline V gene data show CDR1 as KGHSH and CDR2 as LQKENI. The CDR3 has 16 residues. Losses at the gene ends were 4 bases for V and 0 bases for J; bases not matched to a gene: 6. DNA of the CDR3: TGTGCCAGCTCACGTCAGGGGGAAATCTCTGGAAACACCATATATTTT. The encoded protein is CASSRQGEISGNTIYF.

This clonotype appeared a few times. The rearrangement links TRBV3-1 to TRBJ1-6; no definite D call. The germline V gene has CDR1 LGHDT and CDR2 YNNKEL (reference sequence). Trimming took 2 bases from V and 9 from J, leaving 11 bases between them. The CDR3 consists of 14 residues. CDR3 loop: CASSQPGLGSPLHF. DNA of the CDR3: TGTGCCAGCAGCCAACCCGGTTTGGGTTCACCCCTCCACTTT.

The chain is built from TRBV7-9 and TRBJ1-1, with D possibly being TRBD1 (5 bases). There are 16 residues in the CDR3. Looked up from germline, CDR1 is SEHNR and CDR2 is FQNEAQ (reference sequence). V was clipped by 5 bases and J by 1 base, with 17 bases between them. For the CDR3, the DNA is TGTGCCAGCAGCACTAGCAGGCAGGGACCGAACACTGAAGCTTTCTTT. This sequence encodes CASSTSRQGPNTEAFF.

There are many counts of this clonotype. V and J are TRBV12-3 or TRBV12-4 and TRBJ1-1, with 11 positions matching TRBD1. V shed 5 bases, J shed 6 bases, and the junction held 2 bases outside the gene matches. The CDR3 has 13 amino acids. CDR3 sequence: CASSGTGGAEAFF. For the CDR3, the DNA is TGTGCCAGCAGTGGGACAGGGGGGGCTGAAGCTTTCTTT.

This clonotype was recorded at least ten times. DNA for the CDR3: TGTGCCAGCAGTTATGGACTCCGGCTGAACACTGAAGCTTTCTTT. Encoded protein: CASSYGLRLNTEAFF. The chain recombines TRBV6-5 with TRBJ1-1; D not resolved. The CDR3 sequence is 15 residues long. Germline CDR1 reads MNHEY; CDR2 reads SVGAGI. Trimming left V 3 bases short and J 0 bases short, with 11 bases between.